This TCR beta chain stems from a study of cytomegalovirus exposure and HLA in healthy donors. General observations from the study: Versus the roughly 670-donor mean, an Asian-associated ancestry cluster reportedly showed fewer N-insertions in a later analysis. Some public TCRs appeared in many individuals, while most sequences were rare.

In this sample, this clone turned up once. Its antigen is currently unknown. The PCR ran on 60 Vbeta and 13 Jbeta primers. Clones were read by immunoSEQ multiplex PCR, and TCRdb kept only the in-frame ones, dropping some. The table has about 180,000 clones, about 81% seen once; the top ten hold 1.5%. Specimen: PBMCs. This clonotype was sampled from a man aged 40-50 years in good health and CMV-seronegative.

The CDR3 loop is CASSLTEKREQYF. DNA for the CDR3: TGTGCCAGCAGCTTGACGGAGAAGCGAGAGCAGTACTTC. The chain combines TRBV5-6 with TRBJ2-7, with unresolved D. V was trimmed by 1 base and J by 7 bases, leaving 12 bases between them. Germline values: CDR1 SGHDT, CDR2 YYEEEE. There are 13 residues in the CDR3.